The 32 T cell receptor beta chains reported below all come from one sample, sequenced in a study of blood T cell repertoires in COVID-19. Clones were sequenced by immunoSEQ multiplex PCR, and TCRdb holds only the in-frame ones, with some missing. The sample carries a few hundred thousand clones, 80% to 90% recorded once. Sequenced: PBMCs or T cells enriched from blood (not recorded which). Receptor source: a woman aged 45-65 years with acute COVID-19.

The chain uses TRBV30 and TRBJ2-3; D gene unclear. The CDR3 is 14 amino acids. V lost 1 base and J lost 1, with 9 bases in between. Per the germline V gene, CDR1 is GTSNPN and CDR2 is SVGIG (reference sequence). The CDR3 nucleotides are TGTGCCTGGAGTGGGCTAGTGGGCACAGATACGCAGTATTTT. Protein: CAWSGLVGTDTQYF.

This rearrangement joins TRBV7-9 to TRBJ1-4; possibly TRBD1 for D (5 bases). The CDR3 runs to 15 residues. Germline CDR1 SEHNR, CDR2 FQNEAQ (reference sequence). V shed 1 base and J shed 8 bases, with 14 bases lying between them. The CDR3 sequence is CASSLEGARSEKLFF. The CDR3 nucleotides are TGTGCCAGCAGCTTAGAAGGGGCCAGGAGCGAAAAACTGTTTTTT.

The chain carries TRBV7-9 and TRBJ1-1; no definite D call. Germline CDR1 and CDR2: SEHNR and FQNEAQ (reference sequence). Trimming shortened V by 2 bases and J by 5 bases, and 9 bases separated the two germline ends. The CDR3 covers 13 residues. In DNA form, the CDR3 reads TGTGCCAGCAGCTTACCGGCGGGAACTGAAGCTTTCTTT. Its translation: CASSLPAGTEAFF.

The chain is built from TRBV13 and TRBJ1-2, with TRBD1 as a possible D gene (5 bases). CDR1 and CDR2 (germline): PRHDT, FYEKMQ (reference sequence). The CDR3 has 14 residues. V lost 0 bases to trimming and J lost 7 bases, with 12 bases between them. The CDR3 region has the DNA TGTGCCAGCAGCTTAGGAGGGGCCGATCGTGGCTACACCTTC. Its protein product is CASSLGGADRGYTF.

The rearrangement links TRBV28 to TRBJ2-7; D is uncertain. With 4 bases removed from V and 1 base from J, the gap between germline ends came to 2 bases. CDR1 is MDHEN and CDR2 is SYDVKM in the germline V gene. The CDR3 length is 11 residues. The CDR3 coding sequence is TGTGCCAGCAGTTCATCCTACGAGCAGTACTTC. Translation: CASSSSYEQYF.

This clone came up a few times. Other nucleotide sequences in the sample specify the same CDR3. The CDR3 sequence: CASSAQGVGAPYEQYF. The CDR3, as DNA: TGTGCCAGCAGCGCCCAGGGGGTCGGGGCCCCCTACGAGCAGTACTTC. This chain uses TRBV7-6 with TRBJ2-7; 7 nucleotides align to TRBD1. This CDR3 region has 16 residues. V trimming: 5 bases; J trimming: 2 bases; junction bases outside the gene matches: 12. Germline V lookup: CDR1 SGHVS, CDR2 FNYEAQ.

The chain has TRBV20-1 and TRBJ1-1; TRBD1 matches at 7 bases. Losses at the gene ends were 4 bases for V and 6 bases for J; bases not matched to a gene: 2. The CDR3 contains 11 residues. Germline V gene lookup returns CDR1 DFQATT and CDR2 SNEGSKA (reference sequence). DNA of the CDR3: TGCAGTGCTACTCAGGGGGCTGAAGCTTTCTTT. Translated: CSATQGAEAFF.

The CDR3 reads CASSPPNRHVNGYTF. The CDR3 DNA follows: TGTGCCAGCAGCCCCCCAAACCGACACGTAAATGGCTACACCTTC. The chain employs TRBV3-1 (or the pseudogene TRBV3-2) and TRBJ1-2, with D hard to call. Trimming took off 4 bases at V and 6 bases at J, with 18 bases between the two ends. Germline-derived CDR1 and CDR2 are LGHDT and YNNKEL (reference sequence). CDR3 size: 15 residues.

The chain joins TRBV7-2 to TRBJ2-5; D gene ambiguous. Germline values: CDR1 SGHTA, CDR2 FQGNSA. V was clipped by 3 bases and J by 2 bases, with 7 bases between them. The CDR3 runs 13 residues. The CDR3 sequence: CASSFDLQETQYF. The CDR3 nucleotides are TGTGCCAGCAGCTTCGACTTACAAGAGACCCAGTACTTC.

This chain joins TRBV18 and TRBJ1-1; 12 nucleotides align to TRBD1. The V gene's germline CDR1 is KGHSH and CDR2 LQKENI. The ends lost 6 bases at V and 6 bases at J; junction bases unmatched: 11. This CDR3 has 16 residues. The CDR3 region is CASSRQTGTGGPEAFF. CDR3 DNA sequence: TGTGCCAGCTCCCGTCAGACCGGGACAGGGGGCCCTGAAGCTTTCTTT.

The V gene is TRBV11-2, the J gene TRBJ2-1, with 8 bases lining up with TRBD2. V gave up 1 base and J gave up 7 bases; unmatched junction bases: 9. The CDR3 extends over 16 amino acids. The germline V gene has CDR1 SGHAT and CDR2 FQNNGV. This CDR3 is CASSLGTGGRSNEQFF. Here the CDR3 DNA reads TGTGCCAGCAGCTTAGGTACGGGGGGGCGTTCAAATGAGCAGTTCTTC.

The chain combines TRBV29-1 with TRBJ1-1, with D perhaps TRBD1 (5 bases). Trimming stripped 5 bases from V and 2 bases from J, with 12 bases between. There are 13 residues in the CDR3. Germline CDR1 SQVTM, CDR2 ANQGSEA. The CDR3 reads CSVFGRTNTEAFF. CDR3 nucleotides: TGCAGCGTTTTCGGTCGGACAAACACTGAAGCTTTCTTT.

J is TRBJ1-5 and V is TRBV7-7, with TRBD1 matching over 7 bases. The junction had 14 bases not matched to a gene; V was cut back by 7 bases and J by 8 bases. The CDR3 is 15 amino acids. Germline V CDR1 and CDR2: SSHAT, FNYEAQ (reference sequence). CDR3 bases: TGTGCCAGCACTACCAGACAGGGACTGGGGGAGCCCCAGCATTTT. Its translation: CASTTRQGLGEPQHF.

The V gene is TRBV28, the J gene TRBJ2-7, with 7 positions matching TRBD1. The CDR3 sequence is 16 residues long. CDR1 and CDR2 from the germline V gene are MDHEN and SYDVKM. V lost 5 bases, J lost 0 bases, and 10 bases stayed unmatched. The CDR3 DNA reads as TGTGCCAGCAGTCCTCCAGACAGGGTGGTCTCCTACGAGCAGTACTTC. Translation: CASSPPDRVVSYEQYF.

This chain joins TRBV7-9 and TRBJ1-1, with 10 bases lining up with TRBD1. Trimming cost V 7 bases and J 8 bases; bases outside gene matches: 16. CDR3 size: 16 residues. CDR1 SEHNR and CDR2 FQNEAQ come from the germline V gene (reference sequence). Here the CDR3 DNA reads TGTGCCAGCACACCCCAGCATGACAGGGGGCTTTGGGAAGCTTTCTTT. Amino acid sequence: CASTPQHDRGLWEAFF.

The chain recombines TRBV29-1 with TRBJ1-2; TRBD1 matches at 7 bases. CDR3 length equals 14 residues. Germline V gene data show CDR1 as SQVTM and CDR2 as ANQGSEA. V shed 1 base and J 0 bases; nucleotides not matched to a gene: 2. CDR3 in DNA: TGCAGCGTTGAAGGAGGGACAGCTAACTATGGCTACACCTTC. It is translated as CSVEGGTANYGYTF.

This chain joins TRBV28 and TRBJ1-1; tentative D call: TRBD1 (6 bases). V shed 6 bases and J shed 1 base, with 15 bases lying between them. There are 15 residues in the CDR3. Germline loops: CDR1 MDHEN, CDR2 SYDVKM. The CDR3 DNA follows: TGTGCCAGCAGATTCACAGGGTTGAAGAACACTGAAGCTTTCTTT. This codes for CASRFTGLKNTEAFF. Full variable domain (missing parts from reference TRBV28 and TRBJ1-1): DVKVTQSSRYLVKRTGEKVFLECVQDMDHENMFWYRQDPGLGLRLIYFSYDVKMKEKGDIPEGYSVSREKKERFSLILESASTNQTSMYLCASRFTGLKNTEAFFGQGTRLTVV.

The chain joins TRBV9 to TRBJ1-2, with D perhaps matching TRBD1 (5 bases). Germline assignment: CDR1 SGDLS and CDR2 YYNGEE. The CDR3 sequence is 13 residues long. V was pared by 1 base and J by 8 bases, with 12 bases between. The CDR3, as DNA: TGTGCCAGCAGCGTAAGGGGAGGGAGCGGCTACACCTTC. Translated, it gives CASSVRGGSGYTF.

The V and J genes are TRBV20-1 and TRBJ1-1; D is perhaps TRBD1 (5 bases). Germline V gene sequence: CDR1 DFQATT, CDR2 SNEGSKA (reference sequence). The CDR3 is 11 amino acids. CDR3 sequence reads: CMGGLNTEAFF. CDR3 DNA: TGCATGGGGGGTTTAAACACTGAAGCTTTCTTT.

The chain links TRBV6-2 or TRBV6-3 to TRBJ2-2; TRBD2 aligns across 13 bases. V lost 4 bases and J lost 8; bases outside the gene matches: 10. This CDR3 comprises 17 residues. Germline CDR1 and CDR2: MNHEY and SVGEGT. The CDR3 loop reads CASSFRTSGSRAGELFF. The CDR3 DNA reads TGTGCCAGCAGTTTCCGGACTAGCGGGAGTCGAGCAGGGGAGCTGTTTTTT.

The V gene is TRBV7-3, the J gene TRBJ2-3; D remains unclear. Trimming shortened V by 0 bases and J by 0 bases, and 10 bases separated the two germline ends. This CDR3 is 16 amino acids long. Germline V gene lookup returns CDR1 SGHTA and CDR2 FQGTGA. CDR3 bases: TGTGCCAGCAGCTTAACTCGTGGCAGAAGCACAGATACGCAGTATTTT. Protein: CASSLTRGRSTDTQYF.

V usage is TRBV27 and J usage is TRBJ2-7; a weak D match, TRBD2 (5 bases). The germline V gene has CDR1 MNHEY and CDR2 SMNVEV (reference sequence). This CDR3 is built from 15 residues. V was cut by 3 bases and J by 1 base, with 13 bases left in between. This CDR3 is CASSLRAETSYEQYF. The CDR3 DNA reads as TGTGCCAGCAGTTTGCGGGCCGAAACGTCCTACGAGCAGTACTTC.

This chain joins TRBV3-1 (or the pseudogene TRBV3-2) and TRBJ2-3; D possibly corresponds to TRBD2 (5 bases). V dropped 1 base and J dropped 0 bases, with 11 bases sitting between them. The CDR3 extends over 16 amino acids. Germline V CDR1 and CDR2: LGHDT, YNNKEL (reference sequence). The CDR3 DNA reads TGTGCCAGCAGCCAAGTCGAGGGAAGAAGCACAGATACGCAGTATTTT. Residues: CASSQVEGRSTDTQYF.

The chain carries TRBV18 and TRBJ1-5; D possibly corresponds to TRBD1 (5 bases). The CDR3 consists of 17 residues. The germline V gene has CDR1 KGHSH and CDR2 LQKENI. Trimming shortened V by 2 bases and J by 1 base, and 15 bases separated the two germline ends. CDR3: CASSPVPGGTSNQPQHF. Here the CDR3 DNA reads TGTGCCAGCTCACCAGTCCCCGGGGGGACCAGCAATCAGCCCCAGCATTTT. Full variable domain (remainder filled in from reference TRBV18 and TRBJ1-5): NAGVMQNPRHLVRRRGQEARLRCSPMKGHSHVYWYRQLPEEGLKFMVYLQKENIIDESGMPKERFSAEFPKEGPSILRIQQVVRGDSAAYFCASSPVPGGTSNQPQHFGDGTRLSIL.

This clone showed up just once. The V gene is TRBV10-3, the J gene TRBJ2-7, with 10 bases matching TRBD1. The ends lost 6 bases at V and 3 bases at J; junction bases unmatched: 2. The germline CDR1 and CDR2 sequences are ENHRY and SYGVKD. The CDR3 length is 13 residues. CDR3 nucleotide sequence: TGTGCCATCAGGGGGACAGGGGTCTACGAGCAGTACTTC. This encodes CAIRGTGVYEQYF.

The gene calls are TRBV3-1 (or the pseudogene TRBV3-2) and TRBJ1-3; no firm D call. Per germline, CDR1 LGHDT and CDR2 YNNKEL (reference sequence). The ends were cut back, 0 bases at V and 2 bases at J, with 11 bases in the middle. The CDR3 length is 16 residues. CDR3: CASSQDWRTTGNTIYF. The CDR3 DNA is TGTGCCAGCAGCCAAGATTGGCGGACTACTGGAAACACCATATATTTT.

This clone occurred once. This CDR3 is CASSHMTSPEQYF. CDR3 DNA: TGCGCCAGCAGCCATATGACTAGCCCCGAGCAGTACTTC. This rearrangement joins TRBV4-1 to TRBJ2-7, with 7 nucleotides matching TRBD2. V lost 3 bases and J lost 6; bases outside the gene matches: 5. The CDR3 length is 13 residues. Germline-derived CDR1 and CDR2 are MGHRA and YSYEKL.

The J gene is TRBJ1-2, the V gene TRBV12-3 or TRBV12-4, with 7 bases lining up with TRBD1. The CDR3 runs 13 residues. V lost 5 bases, J lost 3 bases, and 3 bases stayed unmatched. The DNA for the CDR3 is TGTGCCAGCAGTATTGACAGGGACTATGGCTACACCTTC. As protein: CASSIDRDYGYTF.

The genes are TRBV30 and TRBJ1-2, with 7 bases identical to TRBD1. In germline, CDR1 is GTSNPN, CDR2 SVGIG (reference sequence). Trimming removed 4 bases from V and 4 bases from J; junction bases left unmatched: 6. The CDR3 contains 13 residues. CDR3 DNA sequence: TGTGCCTGGACACAAACAGGGGTCTATGGCTACACCTTC. Translating gives CAWTQTGVYGYTF. Full variable domain (outside the CDR3, taken from reference TRBV30 and TRBJ1-2): SQTIHQWPATLVQPVGSPLSLECTVEGTSNPNLYWYRQAAGRGLQLLFYSVGIGQISSEVPQNLSASRPQDRQFILSSKKLLLSDSGFYLCAWTQTGVYGYTFGSGTRLTVV.

V is TRBV18 and J is TRBJ1-5, with 8 bases lining up with TRBD1. The J segment lost 4 bases and the V segment lost 3 bases, leaving 5 bases of the junction unmatched. In germline, CDR1 is KGHSH, CDR2 LQKENI. The CDR3 length is 15 residues. The CDR3 loop is CASSPGQVKNQPQHF. CDR3 nucleotide sequence: TGTGCCAGCTCACCGGGACAGGTGAAAAATCAGCCCCAGCATTTT.

The chain carries TRBV11-3 and TRBJ2-2, with D perhaps matching TRBD2 (5 bases). CDR3 length: 17 residues. Germline V gene data show CDR1 as SGHNT and CDR2 as YENEEA. Trimming pared 0 bases from V and 5 bases from J, leaving 16 bases between. The DNA for the CDR3 is TGTGCCAGCAGCTTAGATTGGGCTAGTGCGGGTACCGGGGAGCTGTTTTTT. It yields the protein CASSLDWASAGTGELFF.

The chain recombines TRBV6-2 or TRBV6-3 with TRBJ1-1, with 9 nucleotides matching TRBD1. The CDR3 contains 16 residues. With 7 bases clipped from V and 5 bases from J, the junction kept 14 bases outside the gene matches. Germline values: CDR1 MNHEY, CDR2 SVGEGT. The CDR3 spells CASTPQTGGGLTEAFF. DNA for the CDR3: TGTGCCAGCACCCCACAGACAGGGGGAGGGTTAACTGAAGCTTTCTTT.